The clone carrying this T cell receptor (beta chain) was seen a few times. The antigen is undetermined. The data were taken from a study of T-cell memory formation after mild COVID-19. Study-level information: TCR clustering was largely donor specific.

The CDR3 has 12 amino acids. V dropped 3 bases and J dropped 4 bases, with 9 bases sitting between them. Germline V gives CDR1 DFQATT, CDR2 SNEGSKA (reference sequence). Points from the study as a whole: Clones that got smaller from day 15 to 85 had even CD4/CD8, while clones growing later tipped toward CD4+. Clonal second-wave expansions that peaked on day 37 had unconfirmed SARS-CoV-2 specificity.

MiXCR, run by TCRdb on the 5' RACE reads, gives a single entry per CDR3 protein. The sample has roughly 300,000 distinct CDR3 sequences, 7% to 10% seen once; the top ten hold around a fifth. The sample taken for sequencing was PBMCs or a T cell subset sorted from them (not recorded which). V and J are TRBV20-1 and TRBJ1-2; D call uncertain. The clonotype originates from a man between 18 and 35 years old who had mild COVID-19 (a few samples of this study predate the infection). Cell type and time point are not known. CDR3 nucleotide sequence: TGCAGTGCTAGGATGCGGGGCTATGGCTACACCTTC. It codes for CSARMRGYGYTF.